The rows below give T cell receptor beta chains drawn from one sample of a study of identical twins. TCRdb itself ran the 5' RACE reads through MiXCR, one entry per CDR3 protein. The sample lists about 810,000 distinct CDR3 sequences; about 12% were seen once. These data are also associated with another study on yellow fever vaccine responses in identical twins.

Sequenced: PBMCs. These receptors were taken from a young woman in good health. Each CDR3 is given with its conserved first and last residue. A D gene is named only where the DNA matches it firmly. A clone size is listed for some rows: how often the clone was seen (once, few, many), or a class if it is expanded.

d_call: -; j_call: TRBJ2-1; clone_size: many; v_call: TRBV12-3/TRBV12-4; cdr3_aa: CASRSPGPVDEQFF; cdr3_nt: TGTGCCAGCAGGAGTCCTGGCCCAGTGGATGAGCAGTTCTTC
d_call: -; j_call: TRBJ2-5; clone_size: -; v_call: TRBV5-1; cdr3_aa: CASSMVGRETQYF; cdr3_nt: TGCGCCAGCAGCATGGTTGGGCGAGAGACCCAGTACTTC
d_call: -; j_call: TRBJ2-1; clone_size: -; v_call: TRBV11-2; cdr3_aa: CASSLVPPTPLIPIYNEQFF; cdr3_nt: TGTGCCAGCAGCTTAGTCCCCCCCACCCCTTTAATCCCCATATACAATGAGCAGTTCTTC
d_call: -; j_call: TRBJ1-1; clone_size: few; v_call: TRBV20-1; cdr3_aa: CSARIEGNTEAFF; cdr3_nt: TGCAGTGCTAGAATCGAGGGGAACACTGAAGCTTTCTTT
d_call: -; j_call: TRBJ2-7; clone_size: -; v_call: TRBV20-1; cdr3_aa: CSAPFVGTHREQYF; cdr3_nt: TGCAGTGCGCCTTTCGTGGGGACCCATCGCGAGCAGTACTTC
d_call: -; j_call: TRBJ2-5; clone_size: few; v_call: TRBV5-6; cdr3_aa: CASNRGGGGGETQYF; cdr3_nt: TGTGCCAGCAATCGAGGGGGCGGAGGGGGGGAGACCCAGTACTTC
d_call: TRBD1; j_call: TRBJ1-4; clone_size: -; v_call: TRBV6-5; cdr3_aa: CASSYSRDRGEKLFF; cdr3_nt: TGTGCCAGCAGTTACTCTCGGGACAGGGGTGAAAAACTGTTTTTT
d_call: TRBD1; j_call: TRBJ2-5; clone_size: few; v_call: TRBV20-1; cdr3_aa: CSATGTGGLGTQYF; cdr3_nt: TGCAGTGCTACAGGGACAGGGGGACTGGGGACCCAGTACTTC
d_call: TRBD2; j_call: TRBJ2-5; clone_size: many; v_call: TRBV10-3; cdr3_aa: CAISVGLGGQETQYF; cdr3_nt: TGTGCCATCAGTGTGGGACTAGGGGGTCAAGAGACCCAGTACTTC
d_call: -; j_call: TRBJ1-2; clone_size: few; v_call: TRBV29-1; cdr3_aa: CSVAANYGYTF; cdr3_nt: TGCAGCGTTGCAGCTAACTATGGCTACACCTTC
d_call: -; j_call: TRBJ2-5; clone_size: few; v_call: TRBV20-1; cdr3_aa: CSAHEYGTNQETQYF; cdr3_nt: TGCAGTGCTCACGAATACGGGACAAACCAAGAGACCCAGTACTTC
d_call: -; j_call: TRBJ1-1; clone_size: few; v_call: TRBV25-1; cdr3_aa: CASSDLTGNTEAFF; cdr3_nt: TGTGCCAGCAGTGACCTCACAGGGAACACTGAAGCTTTCTTT
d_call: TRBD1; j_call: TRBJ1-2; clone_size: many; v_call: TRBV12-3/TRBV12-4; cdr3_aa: CASTRQGTPYGYTF; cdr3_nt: TGTGCCAGCACCCGACAGGGGACGCCCTATGGCTACACCTTC
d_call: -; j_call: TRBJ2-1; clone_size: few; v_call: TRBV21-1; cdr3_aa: CASSSRGGTSYNEQFF; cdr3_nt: TGTGCCAGCAGCTCCCGGGGGGGTACTAGTTACAATGAGCAGTTCTTC
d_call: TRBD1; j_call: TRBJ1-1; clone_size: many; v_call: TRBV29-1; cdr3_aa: CSAGQGVVTEAFF; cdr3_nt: TGCAGCGCGGGACAGGGGGTGGTCACTGAAGCTTTCTTT
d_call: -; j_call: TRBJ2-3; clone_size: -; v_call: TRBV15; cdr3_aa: CATSRDRATQYF; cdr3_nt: TGTGCCACCAGCAGAGACAGGGCCACGCAGTATTTT
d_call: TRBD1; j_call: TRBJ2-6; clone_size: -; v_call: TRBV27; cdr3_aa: CASSTLWTGRSGANVLTF; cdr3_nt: TGTGCCAGCAGTACCCTCTGGACAGGGCGCTCTGGGGCCAACGTCCTGACTTTC
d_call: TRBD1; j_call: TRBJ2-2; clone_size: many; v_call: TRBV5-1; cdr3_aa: CASTRVGKGGPNTGELFF; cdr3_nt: TGCGCCAGCACTCGCGTGGGGAAAGGGGGCCCAAACACCGGGGAGCTGTTTTTT
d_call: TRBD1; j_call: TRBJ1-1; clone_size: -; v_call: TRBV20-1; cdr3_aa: CSARDWEDRVIAEAFF; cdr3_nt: TGCAGTGCTAGAGATTGGGAAGACAGGGTGATTGCTGAAGCTTTCTTT
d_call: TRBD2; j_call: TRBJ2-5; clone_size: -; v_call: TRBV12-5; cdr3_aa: CASGFGGETQYF; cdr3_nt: TGTGCTAGTGGTTTCGGGGGGGAGACCCAGTACTTC
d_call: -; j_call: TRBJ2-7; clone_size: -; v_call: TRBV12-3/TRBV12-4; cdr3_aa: CASRKGFNDEQYF; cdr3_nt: TGTGCCAGCAGGAAGGGCTTTAATGACGAGCAGTACTTC
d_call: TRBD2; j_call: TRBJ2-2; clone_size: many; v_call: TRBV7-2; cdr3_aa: CASSPGLAGGELFF; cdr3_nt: TGTGCCAGCAGTCCGGGACTAGCGGGCGGGGAGCTGTTTTTT